This T cell receptor beta chain was found in a study of T cell repertoires in cytomegalovirus infection. Concerning this clonotype itself: What it recognizes is unknown.

TCRdb re-called the reads through MiXCR, storing one row per CDR3 protein. The sample shows about 57,000 distinct CDR3 sequences, just over 20% of them seen only once. Germline trimming cut 7 bases from V and 0 bases from J; bases unmatched to any gene: 9. Germline CDR1 is SEHNR and CDR2 is FQNEAQ (reference sequence). The CDR3 is 17 residues long. V is TRBV7-9 and J is TRBJ1-6, with TRBD1 matching over 7 bases. This clonotype was obtained from a human donor in good health (CMV status not recorded). Some clones in this sample may be carry-over from other donors' samples. Here the sequenced sample was CD8+ T cells from cultured PBMCs, taken from culture after CMV antigen stimulation. This CDR3 is CASNKWTGSSYNSPLHF. The CDR3 DNA is TGTGCCAGCAACAAGTGGACAGGCAGCTCCTATAATTCACCCCTCCACTTT. Full variable domain (remainder filled in from reference TRBV7-9 and TRBJ1-6): DTGVSQNPRHKITKRGQNVTFRCDPISEHNRLYWYRQTLGQGPEFLTYFQNEAQLEKSRLLSDRFSAERPKGSFSTLEIQRTEQGDSAMYLCASNKWTGSSYNSPLHFGNGTRLTVT.